This TCR beta chain is drawn from a study of early stage breast cancer tumors (dated by TCRdb to 2016 to 2017). Notes on the research overall: Of the roughly 15 invasive breast tumors, roughly 12 were found to be estrogen receptor-positive, progesterone receptor-positive and HER2-negative. Of the roughly twelve ER+/PR+/HER2- tumors, eight were classified as invasive ductal carcinomas and four as invasive lobular carcinomas. A total of around 3 million templates, representing around 1.2 million unique clonotypes, were detected across all samples. On average, each sample had approximately 9.2-fold read coverage. Here is what the overall study found, with its caveats: Because the cohort was small, analysis by tumor subtype was not possible. Compared with adjacent normal breast tissue, tumors had higher clonality and approximately 2.5-fold greater T cell density. Enriched TCRB sequences shared across patients were found to be mostly commonly generated sequences that were unlikely to play an important role in the tumor microenvironment. Repertoires from blood and normal breast were more alike than repertoires from blood and tumor, and in about 85% of the 16 patients, comparing each tissue with blood separated tumor from normal. Chain pairing and functional markers such as CD4, CD8 and FOXP3 were missed by bulk genomic DNA sequencing of unsorted cells.

Details on this clone: Its specific antigen is unknown. Per-base qualities were not stored, and no clone one base away is much larger.

Two independent genomic DNA replicates were amplified for each sample, with approximately 0.5 ug used for blood and about 1.5 ug for tumor or normal breast. Following the manufacturer's instructions, the ImmunoSeq Intro kit was used to carry out TCRB sequencing on genomic DNA. For absolute quantification, the roughly 32-cycle multiplex PCR included proprietary primers along with spike-in control sequences. An 87-bp fragment spanning the CDR3 and flanking V and J genes was sequenced with single-end 150-bp reads. Each lane of an Illumina MiSeq using version 3.0 chemistry carried seven multiplexed samples, with two replicates per sample. As for the authors' bioinformatics: Raw data were processed by the vendor's proprietary pipeline, with both replicates merged into one result per sample. A clonotype was defined as productive rearrangements that share the same V-gene family, CDR3 amino acid sequence and J-gene segment. To compute clonality, the normalized Shannon entropy (Pielou evenness) of TCRB abundances was subtracted from 1. T cell density was estimated by dividing total templates by the number of input cells inferred from the DNA input amount. Recon was used with default parameters to estimate total repertoire diversity and clonality. A clonotype counted as tumor-enriched if its abundance in tumor exceeded 0.1% and was at least 32-fold higher than its abundance in normal breast. Imported from immuneACCESS, the table was reduced by TCRdb to in-frame sequences with V and J called. These copies leave out some clones; in studies compared against another copy, an unresolved V gene accounts for under half, and the cause of the remainder is not known. V, J and clone size reflect that table, while D and trimming were determined from the DNA. The sample yields 50,000 to 65,000 clones; over 65% were counted once. The ten largest account for about 3.7% of the sample.

The CDR3 covers 17 residues, taking in both the cysteine and the phenylalanine. The DNA shown is the 51-base CDR3, in frame from base 1. At the junction V is shortened by 4 bases and J by 6 bases; bases outside the gene matches: 14. CDR1 and CDR2 are read off the germline V gene as SGHTA and FQGNSA. The study profiled bulk TCR beta-chain repertoires in matched peripheral blood, tumor and adjacent normal breast tissue taken from fewer than 20 patients with early-stage breast cancer. Before surgery, roughly 4.5-11 mL of whole blood was collected into EDTA tubes and then processed within 2 hours. Ficoll-Paque centrifugation in SepMate-50 tubes was used to isolate peripheral blood mononuclear cells. PBMCs were cryopreserved in aliquots of about 1.7 to 4.5 million cells in 90% FBS with roughly 10% DMSO and kept in liquid nitrogen. The Qiagen AllPrep DNA/RNA Mini kit was used for genomic DNA extraction.

Sequenced input: blood. The TCR was taken from a young adult with breast cancer. The sequence joins TRBV7-2 to TRBJ2-2, and TRBD2 matches 7 of the central bases. This receptor has the CDR3 CASSSIAWEGAPGELFF. The DNA reads TGTGCCAGCAGCTCCATAGCATGGGAGGGCGCACCCGGGGAGCTGTTTTTT.